This T cell receptor beta chain was obtained from a study of blood T cell repertoires in COVID-19. Study context: Whether acute or convalescent, the COVID-19 samples came from the United States, Italy and Spain. PBMCs, B-cell-depleted T cells, or T cells were the source of the cDNA or gDNA that made up the material.

CDR1 and CDR2 from the germline V gene are LGHDT and YNNKEL (reference sequence). This CDR3 comprises 12 residues. A remark on this clone: A junction end diverges from the germline sequence, so it may reflect a read error.

As handled by the study authors: Reference gene primers were amplified, and this amplification served to estimate nucleated cell counts. Sequencing used immunoSEQ multiplex PCR; TCRdb keeps in-frame clones, though not all of them. From that table come the V and J calls and clone size; the DNA was used to work out D and trimming. The sample includes some 150,000 clones, roughly 90% seen only once; the top ten take roughly a tenth. The chain joins TRBV3-1 (or the pseudogene TRBV3-2) to TRBJ2-7, with 9 bases fitting TRBD1. The sequencing input was peripheral blood. The source of this sequence is a man in his fifties or sixties with active or convalescent COVID-19. The CDR3 sequence: CASSQERDRVDF. The CDR3 coding sequence is TGTGCCAGCAGCCAAGAAAGGGACAGGGTGGACTTC.